This TCR beta chain was profiled in a study of blood T cell repertoires in COVID-19. Study in general: Sites across the United States, Italy and Spain contributed samples from acute and convalescent COVID-19.

Trimming cost V 7 bases and J 4 bases, with 12 bases left between them. Per the germline V gene, CDR1 is SGHDT and CDR2 is YYEEEE. The CDR3 runs to 14 residues. The method was immunoSEQ multiplex PCR; TCRdb's version includes in-frame clones alone and lacks a portion of them. The data hold more than 60,000 clones, with roughly 90% observed a single time. The sequence derives from an elderly man with COVID-19, enrolled during active disease. V is TRBV5-6 and J is TRBJ1-6; D unresolved. The sequenced material came from peripheral blood. Here the CDR3 DNA reads TGTGCCAGCTTCCAAGCTTCATATAATTCACCCCTCCACTTT. This codes for CASFQASYNSPLHF.